This TCR beta chain came from a study of OX40 agonist ivuxolimab in advanced cancers. TCRdb's table, derived via immunoSEQ multiplex PCR, lists solely in-frame clones and lacks some. The table shows nearly 25,000 clones, with approximately 78% occurring only once. In its sample, this clone was seen a few times. The TCR was taken from an adult with an advanced solid tumor such as melanoma, head and neck, liver or kidney cancer. The sequences come from CD4+ or CD8+ T cells sorted from blood, collected in a trial of the OX40 agonist ivuxolimab.

CDR3 in DNA: TGCGCCAGCAGCTTGGGTCTATTAGGGGAGCTGTTTTTT. As protein: CASSLGLLGELFF. The chain combines TRBV5-1 with TRBJ2-2; no reliable D call. The V end was cut by 0 bases, the J end by 8 bases, with 8 bases between. The CDR3 is made up of 13 amino acids. CDR1 is SGHRS and CDR2 is YFSETQ in the germline V gene.